The 6 T cell receptor beta chains below come from one sample, sequenced in a study of T cells in Graves' hyperthyroidism and ophthalmopathy. Regions amplified from RNA transcripts were the TCR beta CDR3 regions. First-round RT-PCR with HTBI primers amplified the TCR CDR3 region. Each CDR3 protein gets one entry after TCRdb re-called the multiplex PCR reads with MiXCR. This table holds about 530,000 distinct CDR3 sequences, roughly a sixth found once. The source material was blood. The receptors were sampled from a young woman with Graves' ophthalmopathy.

This clonotype was counted many times. The chain carries TRBV7-6 and TRBJ2-3; TRBD1 might be the D (6 bases). Germline values: CDR1 SGHVS, CDR2 FNYEAQ. This CDR3 spans 15 amino acids. The V gene lost 3 bases and the J gene lost 6 bases, with 16 bases spanning the gap. The CDR3 region is CASSFAAGAKDTQYF. DNA for the CDR3: TGTGCCAGCAGCTTTGCCGCAGGGGCGAAGGATACGCAGTATTTT.

This clonotype was found many times. CDR3 coding DNA: TGTGCCAGCAGCCCCAGCGAGGGAACAAACACTGAAGCTTTCTTT. This gives the protein CASSPSEGTNTEAFF. The chain has TRBV7-9 and TRBJ1-1; D gene uncertain. The CDR3 runs to 15 residues. Trimming took off 5 bases at V and 2 bases at J, with 15 bases between the two ends. CDR1 SEHNR and CDR2 FQNEAQ come from the germline V gene (reference sequence).

In this sample, this clonotype turned up a few times. The chain's CDR3 is CASSPTGASYSNQPQHF. CDR3 DNA: TGTGCCAGTAGCCCGACAGGGGCCAGTTATAGCAATCAGCCCCAGCATTTT. The chain recombines TRBV19 with TRBJ1-5; TRBD1 aligns across 8 bases. This CDR3 is built from 17 residues. J was trimmed by 0 bases and V by 6 bases; bases with no gene match: 10. The germline CDR1 and CDR2 sequences are LNHDA and SQIVND (reference sequence).

This clonotype showed up many times. The chain links TRBV5-1 to TRBJ2-1, with 16 bases aligning to TRBD2. Looked up from germline, CDR1 is SGHRS and CDR2 is YFSETQ. Germline trimming cut 7 bases from V and 10 bases from J; bases unmatched to any gene: 5. The CDR3 has 14 residues. The CDR3 DNA reads TGCGCCAGCCTCGGGACTAGCGGGAGGGACGAGCAGTTCTTC. Translating it yields CASLGTSGRDEQFF. Complete variable domain (other parts from reference TRBV5-1 and TRBJ2-1): KAGVTQTPRYLIKTRGQQVTLSCSPISGHRSVSWYQQTPGQGLQFLFEYFSETQRNKGNFPGRFSGRQFSNSRSEMNVSTLELGDSALYLCASLGTSGRDEQFFGPGTRLTVL.

This chain joins TRBV7-3 and TRBJ2-1, with D possibly TRBD2 on 6 matching bases. The V end lost 3 bases, the J end lost 14 bases, and 14 bases lay between the germline ends. There are 12 residues in the CDR3. CDR1 and CDR2 from the germline V gene are SGHTA and FQGTGA. As DNA, the CDR3 is TGTGCCAGCAGCTTGGGAGGAGGGGCTGAGTTCTTC. This sequence encodes CASSLGGGAEFF. The full variable domain, rest sourced from reference TRBV7-3 and TRBJ2-1, is GAGVSQTPSNKVTEKGKYVELRCDPISGHTALYWYRQSLGQGPEFLIYFQGTGAADDSGLPNDRFFAVRPEGSVSTLKIQRTERGDSAVYLCASSLGGGAEFFGPGTRLTVL.

This clonotype was seen ten or more times. This chain uses TRBV11-2 with TRBJ2-2, with D unresolved. The CDR3 has 19 residues. V was clipped by 0 bases and J by 0 bases, with 17 bases between them. Germline CDR1 is SGHAT and CDR2 is FQNNGV. CDR3 sequence: CASSLDLVARNTNTGELFF. DNA of the CDR3: TGTGCCAGCAGCTTAGATCTTGTGGCGCGCAACACGAACACCGGGGAGCTGTTTTTT.